Here is one T cell receptor (beta chain) with its context. This entry belongs to a study of shared clonotypes between healthy human individuals. Study background: The composition of the donors was a couple of women and a few men aged 18 to 49.

Free of recent acute infections or vaccinations, the donors were healthy HIV-negative adults. The donors were all Caucasian adults (living in Nashville, Tennessee). TCRdb's table, derived via immunoSEQ multiplex PCR, lists solely in-frame clones and lacks some. This sample carries some 580,000 clones, approximately 97% of them seen once, and the ten largest clones take less than 0.065%. Between the trimmed V and J ends, which lost 4 bases and 2 bases, there was a span of 17 bases. Germline CDR1 SGHRS, CDR2 YFSETQ. The CDR3 length is 16 residues. Sequencing used naive CD4+ T cells sorted from blood. The subset here: CD45RA+ positively selected. The TCR comes from a woman aged 25 to 45 in good health. V is TRBV5-1 and J is TRBJ2-3; D may be TRBD2 (6 bases). The CDR3 nucleotides are TGCGCCAGCAGCCCGATGCTAGCGAGAGTCACAGATACGCAGTATTTT. It translates to CASSPMLARVTDTQYF.